A selection of T cell receptor beta chains follows, all from one sample in a study of T cell changes during pregnancy in multiple sclerosis. Profiling relied on immunoSEQ multiplex PCR, and the TCRdb table lists in-frame clones only, not all of them. The sample lists 45,000 or so clones; approximately 91% were seen once. What was sequenced was PBMCs (not recorded whether the cells were cultured). These receptors were obtained from a female donor with multiple sclerosis, enrolled in a pregnancy study. The CDR3 runs from the conserved cysteine through the conserved F or W. D genes are given only for firm matches. Only part of the rows carry a size: once, few, many, or a class if the clone is expanded.

>TRBV29-1|NA|TRBJ1-1|NA
CSVGRDGNTEAFF
TGCAGCGTTGGCCGGGACGGAAACACTGAAGCTTTCTTT
>TRBV27|TRBD1|TRBJ1-5|few
CASSSNRGRWQPQHF
TGTGCCAGCAGTTCTAACAGGGGGCGGTGGCAGCCCCAGCATTTT
>TRBV4-1|NA|TRBJ1-5|NA
CASSPRGPSQPQHF
TGCGCCAGCAGCCCCCGGGGCCCCAGTCAGCCCCAGCATTTT
>TRBV4-1|TRBD2|TRBJ2-3|NA
CASSPRRLAGGSTDTQYF
TGCGCCAGCAGCCCCCGACGACTAGCGGGAGGGAGCACAGATACGCAGTATTTT
>TRBV29-1|TRBD2|TRBJ2-1|NA
CSVWTSSHGNEQFF
TGCAGCGTTTGGACTAGCTCCCATGGCAATGAGCAGTTCTTC
>TRBV10-1|NA|TRBJ1-2|NA
CASSEYRDRGYTF
TGCGCCAGCAGTGAATACCGGGACCGCGGCTACACCTTC
>TRBV4-2|TRBD1|TRBJ1-5|NA
CASSQIGGTGKNQPQHF
TGTGCCAGCAGCCAAATCGGCGGGACAGGAAAAAATCAGCCCCAGCATTTT
>TRBV6-5|NA|TRBJ1-2|NA
CASSILQGSYGYTF
TGTGCCAGCAGCATCCTACAGGGAAGCTATGGCTACACCTTC
>TRBV6-1|NA|TRBJ1-1|NA
CASSPEGRGTEAFF
TGTGCCAGCAGTCCCGAGGGTAGAGGGACTGAAGCTTTCTTT
>TRBV15|NA|TRBJ1-5|NA
CATSRDRGGSGNQPQHF
TGTGCCACCAGCAGAGATCGGGGGGGCTCGGGCAATCAGCCCCAGCATTTT
>TRBV11-1|TRBD1|TRBJ1-1|once
CASSSGTGNTEAFF
TGTGCCAGCAGCTCCGGGACAGGGAACACTGAAGCTTTCTTT
>TRBV18|NA|TRBJ1-3|NA
CASSLAYTGNTIYF
TGTGCCAGCTCACTCGCCTATACTGGAAACACCATATATTTT
>TRBV5-5|NA|TRBJ2-1|NA
CASSLDFYEQFF
TGTGCCAGCAGCCTAGACTTCTATGAGCAGTTCTTC
>TRBV7-9|TRBD1|TRBJ1-3|NA
CASSSRYRGFSGNTIYF
TGTGCCAGCAGCTCGAGATACAGGGGATTCTCTGGAAACACCATATATTTT
>TRBV11-2|NA|TRBJ1-1|NA
CASSLSRANTEAFF
TGTGCCAGCAGCTTAAGCAGGGCGAACACTGAAGCTTTCTTT
>TRBV4-3|NA|TRBJ2-3|NA
CASSLQGDGSTDTQYF
TGCGCCAGCAGCCTACAAGGGGACGGGAGCACAGATACGCAGTATTTT
>TRBV27|NA|TRBJ2-7|NA
CASSLQWRGPYEQYF
TGTGCCAGCAGTTTACAATGGAGGGGACCCTACGAGCAGTACTTC
>TRBV18|TRBD1|TRBJ1-2|NA
CASSPLTGAERGRGYTF
TGTGCCAGCTCACCACTCACAGGGGCTGAGAGGGGTCGTGGCTACACCTTC
>TRBV18|NA|TRBJ1-1|NA
CASSPGQILNTEAFF
TGTGCCAGCTCACCAGGACAGATACTGAACACTGAAGCTTTCTTT
>TRBV30|NA|TRBJ1-1|NA
CAWTPPYNTEAFF
TGTGCCTGGACCCCCCCTTATAACACTGAAGCTTTCTTT
>TRBV7-9|TRBD1|TRBJ2-5|NA
CASSTGQGEETQYF
TGTGCCAGCAGCACGGGACAGGGGGAAGAGACCCAGTACTTC
>TRBV4-2|NA|TRBJ2-1|NA
CASSQYPQDEQFF
TGTGCCAGCAGCCAATACCCCCAGGATGAGCAGTTCTTC
>TRBV27|NA|TRBJ2-6|NA
CASSFWGSGANVLTF
TGTGCCAGCAGTTTTTGGGGGTCTGGGGCCAACGTCCTGACTTTC
>TRBV19|TRBD1|TRBJ2-3|NA
CASSIGTGLDTQYF
TGTGCCAGTAGTATAGGGACAGGGCTTGATACGCAGTATTTT
>TRBV30|NA|TRBJ2-3|NA
CAWRGGARQYF
TGTGCCTGGAGGGGCGGTGCCAGGCAGTATTTT
>TRBV6-1|TRBD2|TRBJ2-1|NA
CASSKTSGSNEQFF
TGTGCCAGCAGTAAGACTAGCGGGAGCAATGAGCAGTTCTTC
>TRBV4-3|TRBD1|TRBJ2-4|NA
CASSQDWIGTGLNIQYF
TGCGCCAGCAGCCAAGATTGGATCGGGACAGGTCTAAACATTCAGTACTTC
>TRBV10-3|NA|TRBJ1-2|NA
CASRGADGRDGYTF
TGTGCTTCCCGAGGGGCCGATGGTCGCGATGGCTACACCTTC
>TRBV25-1|NA|TRBJ1-1|NA
CASTGYTEAFF
TGTGCCAGCACAGGATACACTGAAGCTTTCTTT
>TRBV9|NA|TRBJ2-6|NA
CASSAGPEGPGANVLTF
TGTGCCAGCAGCGCCGGTCCCGAAGGCCCTGGGGCCAACGTCCTGACTTTC
>TRBV16|NA|TRBJ1-5|few
CASSQSGQINQPQHF
TGTGCCAGCAGCCAATCGGGCCAGATCAATCAGCCCCAGCATTTT
>TRBV28|TRBD2|TRBJ2-3|NA
CASSVAGGSEDTQYF
TGTGCCAGCAGCGTAGCGGGAGGTTCAGAAGATACGCAGTATTTT
>TRBV9|TRBD1|TRBJ1-2|once
CASSVEATGGRYGYTF
TGTGCCAGCAGCGTGGAGGCAACAGGGGGACGGTATGGCTACACCTTC
>TRBV7-3|NA|TRBJ2-3|NA
CASSLMLGGTDTQYF
TGTGCCAGCAGCTTAATGTTAGGGGGCACAGATACGCAGTATTTT
>TRBV7-2|TRBD2|TRBJ2-3|NA
CASRVPGLAGIPGTQYF
TGTGCCAGCAGAGTCCCGGGACTAGCGGGGATTCCGGGAACGCAGTATTTT